The rows below give T cell receptor beta chains drawn from one sample of a study of blood T cell repertoires in COVID-19. Assay used: immunoSEQ multiplex PCR; TCRdb lists only in-frame clones, some missing. The sample has around 360,000 clones, 70% to 90% seen once. Sequencing was carried out using peripheral blood. All receptors come from a woman in her twenties or thirties with COVID-19, enrolled during active disease. The CDR3 runs from the conserved cysteine through the conserved F or W. The D gene is left open where the match is weak. The size entry is marked missing in some rows and otherwise reads once, few, many or a size class.

TRBV18,.,TRBJ1-6,.,CASSPRRERYSPLHF,TGTGCCAGCTCACCAAGAAGGGAGAGGTATTCACCCCTCCACTTT
TRBV7-2,.,TRBJ2-2,.,CASALTGELFF,TGTGCCAGCGCACTTACCGGGGAGCTGTTTTTT
TRBV6-4,TRBD1,TRBJ2-3,.,CASSPTGDITNTQYF,TGTGCCAGCAGTCCTACAGGGGACATAACGAATACGCAGTATTTT
TRBV6-5,.,TRBJ2-7,.,CASTGVGGYEQYF,TGTGCCAGCACCGGAGTGGGGGGCTACGAGCAGTACTTC
TRBV30,TRBD2,TRBJ2-1,.,CAWSGPSGPNLNEQFF,TGTGCCTGGAGTGGCCCTAGCGGGCCAAACCTCAATGAGCAGTTCTTC
TRBV27,TRBD2,TRBJ2-1,.,CASSPRPLSGRAGEEQFF,TGTGCCAGCAGTCCTCGACCTCTTAGCGGGAGGGCCGGGGAAGAGCAGTTCTTC
TRBV19,TRBD2,TRBJ2-5,few,CARGGGGEGQETQYF,TGTGCCCGCGGGGGGGGAGGGGAGGGTCAGGAGACCCAGTACTTC
TRBV19,.,TRBJ1-3,.,CASPGPGNTIYF,TGTGCCAGCCCTGGCCCTGGAAACACCATATATTTT
TRBV5-1,.,TRBJ2-3,.,CASSLRQGSDTQYF,TGCGCCAGCAGCTTGAGGCAGGGCTCAGATACGCAGTATTTT
TRBV6-5,TRBD1,TRBJ2-7,.,CASSRTGGVYEQYF,TGTGCCAGCAGTAGGACAGGGGGGGTCTACGAGCAGTACTTC
TRBV19,.,TRBJ2-1,.,CASSQEQGSYNEQFF,TGTGCCAGTAGTCAAGAACAGGGCTCCTACAATGAGCAGTTCTTC
TRBV28,.,TRBJ1-6,few,CASSLSGINSPLHF,TGTGCCAGCAGTTTATCGGGTATTAATTCACCCCTCCACTTT
TRBV10-1,TRBD1,TRBJ1-1,.,CASSDRVGTEAFF,TGCGCCAGTTCCGACAGGGTCGGCACTGAAGCTTTCTTT
TRBV5-1,TRBD2,TRBJ2-7,.,CASSGGTSSYEQYF,TGCGCCAGCAGCGGAGGGACTAGCAGCTACGAGCAGTACTTC
TRBV28,.,TRBJ2-1,few,CASSRVQPSYNEQFF,TGTGCCAGCAGTCGGGTACAACCATCCTACAATGAGCAGTTCTTC
TRBV21-1,.,TRBJ1-4,.,CASSPGRQGVNEKLFF,TGTGCCAGCAGCCCGGGTCGACAGGGGGTGAATGAAAAACTGTTTTTT
TRBV27,TRBD2,TRBJ2-1,.,CASSLAGGILNEQFF,TGTGCCAGCAGCCTCGCGGGGGGAATTCTCAATGAGCAGTTCTTC
TRBV18,.,TRBJ1-2,once,CASSLPGQFYGYTF,TGTGCCAGCTCACTTCCCGGACAGTTCTATGGCTACACCTTC
TRBV3-1/TRBV3-2,.,TRBJ2-7,once,CASSLGRGEQYF,TGTGCCAGCAGTCTAGGGCGGGGCGAGCAGTACTTC
TRBV30,.,TRBJ1-1,.,CAWRRGLGTEAFF,TGTGCCTGGAGAAGGGGGTTGGGCACTGAAGCTTTCTTT
TRBV7-9,.,TRBJ2-7,.,CASSAPGTESYEQYF,TGTGCCAGCAGCGCCCCCGGGACTGAGAGTTACGAGCAGTACTTC
TRBV19,.,TRBJ2-7,.,CASSIVSTAIYEQYF,TGTGCCAGTAGTATAGTATCCACAGCAATCTACGAGCAGTACTTC
TRBV7-3,TRBD2,TRBJ2-5,.,CASSLGAGGPRETQYF,TGTGCCAGCAGCTTAGGTGCGGGAGGGCCGCGAGAGACCCAGTACTTC
TRBV12-5,.,TRBJ1-6,once,CASGPIHRNRHYNSPLHF,TGTGCTAGTGGTCCTATCCACCGGAACCGACATTATAATTCACCCCTCCACTTT
TRBV19,.,TRBJ1-5,.,CASTLRTGYNQPQHF,TGTGCCAGTACCCTGAGGACTGGGTACAATCAGCCCCAGCATTTT
TRBV6-5,TRBD1,TRBJ1-1,.,CASEQGATNTEAFF,TGTGCCAGCGAACAGGGGGCCACGAACACTGAAGCTTTCTTT
TRBV2,.,TRBJ2-5,.,CASSEVAGRGETQYF,TGTGCCAGCAGTGAAGTTGCGGGGCGGGGAGAGACCCAGTACTTC
TRBV9,TRBD2,TRBJ2-1,.,CASSIPREGGNEQFF,TGTGCCAGCAGCATACCCAGGGAGGGCGGCAATGAGCAGTTCTTC
TRBV19,.,TRBJ2-2,.,CASSDEPSVWAGELFF,TGTGCCAGTAGTGACGAGCCAAGCGTTTGGGCCGGGGAGCTGTTTTTT
TRBV11-3,.,TRBJ2-1,.,CASSLSANGKWYNEQFF,TGTGCCAGCAGCTTAAGCGCTAACGGGAAATGGTACAATGAGCAGTTCTTC
TRBV5-1,TRBD1,TRBJ1-4,.,CASSLNRGFEKLFF,TGCGCCAGCAGCTTGAACAGGGGGTTTGAAAAACTGTTTTTT
TRBV28,TRBD1,TRBJ1-3,.,CASKGTGSGNTIYF,TGTGCCAGCAAGGGGACAGGGTCTGGAAACACCATATATTTT
TRBV5-8,.,TRBJ1-6,few,CASSFLQNNSPLHF,TGTGCCAGCAGCTTCTTGCAGAATAATTCACCCCTCCACTTT
TRBV6-2/TRBV6-3,.,TRBJ2-1,.,CASSYSAREQFF,TGTGCCAGCAGTTACTCGGCCCGTGAGCAGTTCTTC
TRBV4-1,TRBD1,TRBJ1-5,few,CASSQGQGFGNQPQHF,TGCGCCAGCAGCCAAGGACAGGGGTTCGGCAATCAGCCCCAGCATTTT
TRBV30,TRBD1,TRBJ1-2,.,CAWSRPGGSSYGYTF,TGTGCCTGGAGTAGGCCAGGGGGCTCGAGCTATGGCTACACCTTC
TRBV18,TRBD1,TRBJ1-4,.,CASSPQGATTNEKLFF,TGTGCCAGCTCACCACAGGGGGCGACAACTAATGAAAAACTGTTTTTT
TRBV18,TRBD1,TRBJ1-2,.,CASSPHRPLTGVSFYGYTF,TGTGCCAGCTCACCCCATAGGCCCCTGACAGGGGTAAGTTTCTATGGCTACACCTTC
TRBV7-8,.,TRBJ2-5,.,CASSLRGYQETQYF,TGTGCCAGCAGCTTACGAGGGTATCAAGAGACCCAGTACTTC
TRBV6-5,.,TRBJ1-6,.,CASTQGINSPLHF,TGTGCCAGCACGCAGGGTATTAATTCACCCCTCCACTTT
TRBV6-8,.,TRBJ2-7,.,CASSPGEQYF,TGTGCCAGCAGCCCCGGCGAGCAGTACTTC
TRBV9,.,TRBJ2-1,once,CASSVAHSSVSYNEQFF,TGTGCCAGCAGCGTAGCGCACTCGAGCGTTTCCTACAATGAGCAGTTCTTC
TRBV11-1,.,TRBJ1-4,.,CASSRDGRDNEKLFF,TGTGCCAGCAGCCGTGACGGGCGGGACAATGAAAAACTGTTTTTT
TRBV14,.,TRBJ2-1,.,CASSPKRGGNSYNEQFF,TGTGCCAGCAGCCCTAAGAGGGGCGGGAACTCCTACAATGAGCAGTTCTTC
TRBV5-1,TRBD1,TRBJ1-1,.,CASGTENTEAFF,TGCGCCAGCGGGACAGAGAACACTGAAGCTTTCTTT
TRBV30,.,TRBJ2-4,.,CAWSGDLAKNIQYF,TGTGCCTGGAGCGGAGATCTAGCCAAAAACATTCAGTACTTC
TRBV7-6,.,TRBJ1-3,once,CASSLGLFPGNTIYF,TGTGCCAGCAGCTTAGGACTTTTCCCCGGGAACACCATATATTTT
TRBV3-1/TRBV3-2,TRBD1,TRBJ2-5,.,CASSQVVRTGVKVTQYF,TGTGCCAGCAGCCAAGTTGTTCGGACAGGGGTCAAGGTGACCCAGTACTTC
TRBV4-1,TRBD1,TRBJ2-7,.,CASSLGGTGLYEQYF,TGCGCCAGCAGCCTCGGGGGGACAGGGCTTTACGAGCAGTACTTC
TRBV28,TRBD2,TRBJ2-1,once,CASSLVSGDNEQFF,TGTGCCAGCAGTTTAGTTAGCGGGGACAATGAGCAGTTCTTC
TRBV29-1,TRBD1,TRBJ1-2,.,CSVSAPGTGTF,TGCAGCGTGTCAGCTCCCGGGACAGGCACCTTC
TRBV7-2,TRBD1,TRBJ1-2,.,CASSRIPGTGDGYTF,TGTGCCAGCAGCCGCATCCCGGGGACAGGGGACGGCTACACCTTC
TRBV7-3,.,TRBJ2-5,.,CASSSSGGGFQETQYF,TGTGCCAGCAGCTCTAGTGGAGGAGGATTTCAAGAGACCCAGTACTTC